The following is a T cell receptor (beta chain) sequence with its context. The antigen is unknown. The data stem from a study of early T cells in non-severe SARS-CoV-2 infection. Across the whole study: Chains stayed unpaired after sequencing of bulk RNA from unsorted whole blood. Study-wide results and limits: VDJdb-based matching was biased toward anti-spike CD8 responses and missed private and CD4 specificities.

cDNA molecules, individually, were tagged with unique molecular identifiers. TCRdb called the 5' RACE reads again in MiXCR, with one record for every CDR3 protein. Of roughly 120,000 distinct CDR3 sequences in the sample, 14% to 15% were seen once. Germline loops: CDR1 DFQATT, CDR2 SNEGSKA (reference sequence). The V end was cut by 5 bases, the J end by 6 bases, with 16 bases between. The CDR3 is 14 residues long. The clonotype comes from an adult who was a healthcare worker with PCR-confirmed SARS-CoV-2 infection or an uninfected control (not recorded which). The chain couples TRBV20-1 to TRBJ2-2; D is possibly TRBD2 (6 bases). Sequenced sample: whole blood. Written as DNA, the CDR3 is TGCAGTGCTGATCGCCCGGGGGACCCCGGGGAGCTGTTTTTT. It encodes CSADRPGDPGELFF.